This TCR beta chain originates from a study of blood T cell repertoires in COVID-19. Original methodology: Scientists estimated how many nucleated cells there were by amplifying reference gene primers. TCRdb's table, derived via immunoSEQ multiplex PCR, lists solely in-frame clones and lacks some. V and J calls plus clone size are reproduced from that table; the DNA served to infer D and trimming. The table includes some 150,000 clones, about 75% detected once. Trimming left V 1 base short and J 8 bases short, with 14 bases between. The germline V gene encodes CDR1 MNHEY and CDR2 SMNVEV (reference sequence). The CDR3 sequence is 14 residues long.

Sample: PBMCs or T cells enriched from blood (not recorded which). This rearrangement joins TRBV27 to TRBJ1-2; a weak D match, TRBD1 (6 bases). The receptor was isolated from a woman aged 45-65 years who had recovered from COVID-19. CDR3 sequence reads: CASSLYPGVDGYTF. CDR3 coding DNA: TGTGCCAGCAGTTTATACCCAGGGGTGGACGGCTACACCTTC.